This paragraph covers one TCR beta chain sequence. There is no known antigen for this receptor. The input lacks base qualities; no much larger clone sits a single base away. The cysteine opens and the phenylalanine closes a CDR3 of 15 amino acids. Only the CDR3 DNA is retained, 45 bases long and in frame from the first base. CDR1 is given as MNHEY and CDR2 as SVGAGI, both from the germline V gene. Germline trimming: 6 bases from V, 9 bases from J; junction bases outside gene matches: 8. The CDR3 regions of human TCRbeta chains were subjected to immunosequencing. Turning to the authors' computational methods: Repertoire TCRs were matched against a reference library of SARS-CoV-2-specific TCRs generated with the MIRA antigen-specificity platform. Breadth was defined as the fraction of unique TCRs that were SARS-CoV-2-associated, and depth was defined as the fraction of total T cells that were SARS-CoV-2-associated. Using the MIRA data, each spike-specific TCR was assigned both to the spike region to which the TCR was reactive and to a CD4 or CD8 class. Log10-transformed breadth and depth values were compared by one-way ANOVA with Sidak's multiple comparisons tests. Imported from immuneACCESS, the table was reduced by TCRdb to in-frame sequences with V and J called. These copies leave out some clones; in studies compared against another copy, an unresolved V gene accounts for under half, and the cause of the remainder is not known. That table gives V, J and clone size, and the DNA gave D and trimming. Present in this sample are about 150,000 clones, 80% to 90% of which were seen just once. The top ten constitute 5.1% of the sample.

This specimen's time point label, per the study, means: baseline before first vaccination. Vaccinee samples were obtained from the UK trials COV001 and COV002, which included a single-blind randomized controlled phase 2/3 trial of AZD1222 (ChAdOx1 nCoV-19) in healthy adults. For TCRbeta chain sequencing, PBMC samples from trial participants were taken at day 0 and at day 28 after the second dose. This specimen belongs to a study of T cell responses to AZD1222 COVID-19 vaccine (dated by TCRdb to 2020 to 2023). For the study in its entirety: AZD1222 recipients with second doses at about 4 weeks or about 12 weeks were pooled, because spike-specific TCR depth and breadth did not differ between schedules. A total of 230 to 250 trial participants underwent TCR sequencing, of whom 207 had received two doses of AZD1222 and approximately 26 had received two doses of the MenACWY control vaccine. Enrollment into the trials was organized by age into subgroups of 18-55, 56-69 and 70-plus years, and those subgroups contained roughly 150, 30 and 60 TCR-sequenced participants, respectively.

On the study overall, not on this receptor specifically: After two AZD1222 doses, both the breadth and the depth of spike-specific TCRs were significantly higher than at day 0 and than in MenACWY recipients. Participants were mostly white British and included more females than males, and it was suggested by the authors that clonal diversity may have been underestimated. Vaccine-associated CD4 TCRs spanned the whole spike protein, with dominant responses in regions 160-218 and 743-854. Epitopes outside the regions mutated in the B.1.351 and B.1.1.7 variants were reportedly recognized by nearly half of the unique spike-specific TCRs. Conclusions about previously exposed vaccinees were limited because only a handful of AZD1222 recipients were SARS-CoV-2 seropositive at baseline. No day 14 peak-response samples were available, so repertoires were characterized only after the peak T cell response. In the small 56-69-year group, the increase in depth fell short of significance, most likely because of low power.

The rearrangement combines TRBV6-5 with TRBJ2-1, with 13 middle bases fitting TRBD2. This specimen consisted of peripheral blood, obtained on day 0 of AZD1222 vaccination. This TCR came from an adult in good health. CDR3 loop: CASRHGTSGTGEQFF. The DNA sequence follows: TGTGCCAGCAGGCACGGGACTAGCGGGACCGGTGAGCAGTTCTTC.